Below are 19 T cell receptor beta chains sequenced from a single sample in a study of cytomegalovirus exposure and HLA in healthy donors. The study ran its PCR with 60 Vbeta and 13 Jbeta primers. The table came from immunoSEQ multiplex PCR; TCRdb's copy has only in-frame clones and leaves some out. In all, the sample yields 87,000 or so clones. Specimen: PBMCs. The receptors were gathered from a man aged 45-65 years in good health and CMV-seropositive.

The J gene is TRBJ1-1, the V gene TRBV5-5, with D possibly TRBD1 on 6 matching bases. Germline V CDR1 and CDR2: SGHKS, YYEKEE (reference sequence). Trimming shortened V by 6 bases and J by 3 bases, and 12 bases separated the two germline ends. This CDR3 has 13 residues. CDR3 protein: CASIKGEYTEAFF. The CDR3 coding sequence is TGTGCCAGCATCAAGGGGGAGTACACTGAAGCTTTCTTT. Using reference TRBV5-5 and TRBJ1-1 for the parts outside the CDR3, the full variable domain is DAGVTQSPTHLIKTRGQQVTLRCSPISGHKSVSWYQQVLGQGPQFIFQYYEKEERGRGNFPDRFSARQFPNYSSELNVNALLLGDSALYLCASIKGEYTEAFFGQGTRLTVV.

The chain employs TRBV30 and TRBJ2-3; possible D gene TRBD2, 7 bases. V dropped 2 bases and J dropped 0 bases, with 12 bases sitting between them. The germline gives CDR1 GTSNPN, CDR2 SVGIG (reference sequence). This CDR3 spans 15 amino acids. This CDR3 is CAWSIGGGSTDTQYF. In DNA, the CDR3 is TGTGCCTGGAGTATAGGGGGGGGAAGCACAGATACGCAGTATTTT.

V is TRBV7-9 and J is TRBJ2-7; D not resolved. The CDR3 runs to 15 residues. Germline values: CDR1 SEHNR, CDR2 FQNEAQ (reference sequence). V lost 4 bases and J 3 bases, leaving 16 bases between the germline ends. As DNA, the CDR3 is TGTGCCAGCAGCTCGAAGGCAGGTGGGTTCTACGAGCAGTACTTC. Translated, it gives CASSSKAGGFYEQYF.

The CDR3 reads CASSEVPPQAGALYEQYV. CDR3 coding DNA: TGTGCCAGCAGTGAAGTCCCGCCTCAAGCGGGAGCACTCTACGAGCAGTACGTC. The chain links TRBV6-1 to TRBJ2-7, with 8 positions matching TRBD2. J lost 3 bases, V lost 1 base, and 14 bases had no gene match. The germline V gene has CDR1 MNHNS and CDR2 SASEGT. The CDR3 runs to 18 residues.

The chain combines TRBV30 with TRBJ1-1; the D is unclear. Trimming removed 1 base from V and 6 bases from J, with 12 bases in between. Germline assignment: CDR1 GTSNPN and CDR2 SVGIG (reference sequence). The CDR3 spans 13 residues. CDR3 DNA: TGTGCCTGGAGTGCGACGGTGGGCTCTGAAGCTTTCTTT. It codes for CAWSATVGSEAFF.

This chain links TRBV25-1 with TRBJ1-6; D may be TRBD1 (5 bases). The CDR3 contains 14 residues. Germline CDR1 MGHDK, CDR2 SYGVNS. The V end lost 5 bases, the J end lost 7 bases, and 12 bases lay between the germline ends. Here the CDR3 reads CASSSGGANSPLHF. CDR3 in DNA: TGTGCCAGCAGTTCGGGAGGGGCCAATTCACCCCTCCACTTT.

The V call is TRBV28, the J call TRBJ1-5; D call uncertain. This CDR3 has 14 amino acids. V lost 4 bases, J lost 3 bases, and 10 bases lay in between. Germline V gene sequence: CDR1 MDHEN, CDR2 SYDVKM. CDR3 sequence (DNA): TGTGCCAGCAGTTCCGGCGGACTCAATCAGCCCCAGCATTTT. This sequence encodes CASSSGGLNQPQHF.

The chain is built from TRBV6-5 and TRBJ2-7, with D unclear. V was trimmed by 11 bases and J by 6 bases, leaving 23 bases between them. This CDR3 is built from 14 residues. The germline CDR1 and CDR2 sequences are MNHEY and SVGAGI. CDR3 in DNA: TGTGCCTCGTCTTCCGGGTACTTCGCCAGCGAGCAGTACGTC. This encodes CASSSGYFASEQYV.

The chain is built from TRBV4-3 and TRBJ2-1; 7 nucleotides align to TRBD2. The J segment lost 0 bases and the V segment lost 0 bases, leaving 5 bases of the junction unmatched. Germline V gene lookup returns CDR1 LGHNA and CDR2 YSLEER. The CDR3 extends over 17 amino acids. The CDR3 coding sequence is TGCGCCAGCAGCCAAGATTGGCTAGCGGCCTCCTACAATGAGCAGTTCTTC. Translated: CASSQDWLAASYNEQFF.

Remarks on this clone: Other DNA sequences from this sample encode an identical CDR3 as well. The V call is TRBV4-2, the J call TRBJ2-3, with 13 bases aligning to TRBD2. Germline loops: CDR1 LGHNA, CDR2 YNFKEQ. Trimming cost V 1 base and J 6 bases; bases outside gene matches: 4. The CDR3 totals 16 residues. For the CDR3, the DNA is TGTGCCAGCAGCCAAGGGACTAGCGGGAGTACGGATACGCAGTATTTT. It specifies CASSQGTSGSTDTQYF.

The rearrangement links TRBV6-6 to TRBJ1-6, with TRBD1 identical over 8 bases. CDR1 and CDR2 from the germline V gene are MNHNY and SVGAGI (reference sequence). There are 15 residues in the CDR3. V shed 7 bases, J shed 13 bases, and the junction held 15 bases outside the gene matches. CDR3 nucleotide sequence: TGTGCCAGCATCTCGAGCGGACAGGGAACTTTTCCCCTCCACTTT. Translation: CASISSGQGTFPLHF.

The V call is TRBV2, the J call TRBJ1-3; 7 nucleotides match TRBD1. V shed 5 bases and J 1 base; nucleotides not matched to a gene: 8. The CDR3 extends over 16 amino acids. Germline V CDR1 and CDR2: SNHLY, FYNNEI. Written as DNA, the CDR3 is TGTGCCAGCAGTCCAACAGGGGTAGGGTCTGGAAACACCATATATTTT. Residues: CASSPTGVGSGNTIYF.

The CDR3 spells CASSVLGEATTNTEAFF. The DNA of the CDR3 is TGTGCCAGCAGCGTACTGGGTGAGGCCACAACGAACACTGAAGCTTTCTTT. This rearrangement joins TRBV9 to TRBJ1-1; D unresolved. This CDR3 has 17 amino acids. V was clipped by 1 base and J by 1 base, with 17 bases between them. From germline, CDR1 is SGDLS and CDR2 YYNGEE.

The chain employs TRBV27 and TRBJ2-7; TRBD1 is a possible D gene (6 bases). Germline V gene lookup returns CDR1 MNHEY and CDR2 SMNVEV (reference sequence). This CDR3 spans 13 amino acids. V was cut by 8 bases and J by 7 bases, with 18 bases left in between. The CDR3 loop is CASSLGGVGEQYF. For the CDR3, the DNA is TGTGCCAGCTCCTTAGGGGGAGTGGGGGAGCAGTACTTC.

This chain connects TRBV5-5 to TRBJ1-1; 10 bases agree with TRBD1. Per germline, CDR1 SGHKS and CDR2 YYEKEE (reference sequence). This CDR3 spans 14 amino acids. J gave up 5 bases and V 4 bases, and 5 bases lay outside the gene matches. CDR3 region: CASSAWTGGTEAFF. CDR3 nucleotide sequence: TGTGCCAGCAGCGCTTGGACAGGGGGAACTGAAGCTTTCTTT.

The V call is TRBV12-5, the J call TRBJ2-5; tentative D call: TRBD2 (6 bases). Germline lookup yields CDR1 LGHNT and CDR2 FRNRAP. This CDR3 has 15 residues. V was cut by 0 bases and J by 4 bases, with 12 bases left in between. Here the CDR3 DNA reads TGTGCTAGTGGTTTGGTACAAGACGGGAGAGAGACCCAGTACTTC. Protein: CASGLVQDGRETQYF.

The chain has TRBV6-5 and TRBJ1-3; D not resolved. CDR1 MNHEY and CDR2 SVGAGI come from the germline V gene. The CDR3 is made up of 15 amino acids. The V end lost 0 bases, the J end lost 0 bases, and 6 bases lay between the germline ends. The CDR3 region is CASSYSGASGNTIYF. The CDR3 coding sequence is TGTGCCAGCAGTTACTCGGGAGCCTCTGGAAACACCATATATTTT.

The CDR3 loop reads CASSLLAGAYNEQFF. The CDR3 nucleotides read TGTGCCAGCAGCTTGCTAGCGGGAGCCTACAATGAGCAGTTCTTC. The chain joins TRBV5-6 to TRBJ2-1; 10 bases align to TRBD2. The J segment lost 2 bases and the V segment lost 1 base, leaving 0 bases of the junction unmatched. This CDR3 has 15 amino acids. Germline lookup yields CDR1 SGHDT and CDR2 YYEEEE.

The chain has TRBV29-1 and TRBJ2-3, with D possibly matching TRBD2 (5 bases). V lost 5 bases and J 5 bases, leaving 14 bases between the germline ends. From germline, CDR1 is SQVTM and CDR2 ANQGSEA. The CDR3 is 13 residues long. The CDR3 region has the DNA TGCAGCGTTCGAGACCGGGGATTAGATACGCAGTATTTT. It codes for CSVRDRGLDTQYF.